This record looks at one TCR beta chain sequence and its context. Its specificity is not known. Profiling relied on immunoSEQ multiplex PCR, and the TCRdb table lists in-frame clones only, not all of them. The sample has more than 85,000 clones, around nine tenths seen once. The data originate from a study of T cell responses to AZD1222 COVID-19 vaccine. Overall study results and limits: Reports indicate that nearly half of spike-specific TCRs are directed at unmutated variant regions. Repertoires were sampled only after the peak T cell response. White British people made up most donors, females outnumbered males, and clonal diversity was possibly underestimated.

Second doses at about 4 or about 12 weeks were pooled. This CDR3 comprises 15 residues. CDR1 is SGDLS, CDR2 YYNGEE, per germline. V was pared by 7 bases and J by 4 bases, with 8 bases of the junction left unmatched. The input for sequencing was peripheral blood, taken 28 days after the second AZD1222 dose. The source of this sequence is an adult who received the AZD1222 COVID-19 vaccine. The V call is TRBV9, the J call TRBJ2-2; TRBD2 agrees at 9 bases. The CDR3 DNA reads TGTGCCAGCTGCGGGACTAGCTGGGGCACCGGGGAGCTGTTTTTT. It encodes CASCGTSWGTGELFF.